The clone carrying this T cell receptor beta chain is medium-sized. The sample is drawn from a study of graft-versus-host responses after intestinal transplantation. TCRdb's copy holds only in-frame clones and misses some; the assay was immunoSEQ multiplex PCR. The sample contains just over 15,000 clones, 30% to 40% of which appear only once. Stimulators, around 200,000 irradiated and violet-dye-labeled cells, were plated with around 200,000 CFSE-labeled responder cells. The sample was alloreactive CD4+ T cells from a mixed lymphocyte reaction culture, taken before intestinal transplant. Subset meaning: CFSE-low proliferating T cells sorted from roughly 6-day pre-transplant mixed lymphocyte reaction (GvH or HvG direction). The receptor was derived from a human patient who received an intestinal transplant.

The CDR3 nucleotides read TGTGCCAGCGAGGTAGGAGGAGACCACAATGAGCAGTTCTTC. Protein sequence: CASEVGGDHNEQFF. The genes are TRBV28 and TRBJ2-1; D might be TRBD2 (5 bases). V was clipped by 8 bases and J by 5 bases, with 16 bases between them. This CDR3 comprises 14 residues. Looked up from germline, CDR1 is MDHEN and CDR2 is SYDVKM. The full variable domain, with the rest looked up from reference TRBV28 and TRBJ2-1, is DVKVTQSSRYLVKRTGEKVFLECVQDMDHENMFWYRQDPGLGLRLIYFSYDVKMKEKGDIPEGYSVSREKKERFSLILESASTNQTSMYLCASEVGGDHNEQFFGPGTRLTVL.